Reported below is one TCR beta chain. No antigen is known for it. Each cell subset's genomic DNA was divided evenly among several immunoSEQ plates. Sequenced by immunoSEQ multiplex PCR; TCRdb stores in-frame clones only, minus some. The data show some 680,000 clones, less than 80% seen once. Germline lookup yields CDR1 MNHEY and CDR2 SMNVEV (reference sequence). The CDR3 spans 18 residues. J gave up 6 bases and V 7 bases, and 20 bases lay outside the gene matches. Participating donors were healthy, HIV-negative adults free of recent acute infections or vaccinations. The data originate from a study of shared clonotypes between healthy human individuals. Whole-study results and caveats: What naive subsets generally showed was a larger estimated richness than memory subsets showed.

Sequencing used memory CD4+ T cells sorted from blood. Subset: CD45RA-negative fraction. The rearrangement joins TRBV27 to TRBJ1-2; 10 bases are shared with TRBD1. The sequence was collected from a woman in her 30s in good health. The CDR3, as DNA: TGTGCCAGCACCATTAGAGCGTCGGGACAGGGGATATACAATGGCTACACCTTC. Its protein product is CASTIRASGQGIYNGYTF.